These 9 T cell receptor beta chains originate from one sample sequenced in a study of CD8 T cells in ankylosing spondylitis. TCRdb re-called the 5' RACE reads through MiXCR, storing one row per CDR3 protein. The sample comprises 150,000 to 200,000 distinct CDR3 sequences, around a third of which are singletons, and 4.5% to 6% rests with the top ten. Sequences were obtained from synovial fluid, either unsorted or a sorted T cell fraction (not recorded which). The source is a male donor with ankylosing spondylitis.

J is TRBJ1-2 and V is TRBV7-2; D uncertain. V was trimmed by 3 bases and J by 6 bases, leaving 8 bases between them. CDR1 is SGHTA, CDR2 FQGNSA, per germline. The CDR3 contains 12 residues. CDR3 in DNA: TGTGCCAGCAGCTTCCCAGCAAATGGCTACACCTTC. The encoded protein is CASSFPANGYTF.

The chain recombines TRBV20-1 with TRBJ2-7, with D possibly being TRBD1 or TRBD2 (5 bases each). Germline assignment: CDR1 DFQATT and CDR2 SNEGSKA (reference sequence). V gave up 1 base and J gave up 2 bases, with 21 bases separating them. The CDR3 has 17 amino acids. This CDR3 reads CSARGGFSPSGPYEQYF. CDR3 bases: TGCAGTGCTAGAGGGGGGTTTTCCCCTAGTGGTCCCTACGAGCAGTACTTC.

The V gene is TRBV12-3 or TRBV12-4, the J gene TRBJ2-7, with D possibly matching TRBD2 (6 bases). V was pared by 3 bases and J by 6 bases, with 18 bases between. CDR3 length: 15 residues. The CDR3 loop is CASSFPPPREGEQYF. In nucleotides, the CDR3 is TGTGCCAGCAGTTTTCCTCCCCCGCGGGAAGGCGAGCAGTACTTC.

V usage is TRBV2 and J usage is TRBJ1-6; TRBD1 matches at 7 bases. The CDR3 is 13 amino acids. Germline trimming cut 7 bases from V and 8 bases from J; bases unmatched to any gene: 5. Looked up from germline, CDR1 is SNHLY and CDR2 is FYNNEI. The CDR3 is CASKTGQDSPLHF. The CDR3 DNA reads as TGTGCCAGCAAGACAGGGCAGGATTCACCCCTCCACTTT.

Many counts were recorded for this clonotype. The V and J genes are TRBV12-3 or TRBV12-4 and TRBJ1-2; 7 bases agree with TRBD1. This CDR3 is built from 12 residues. V was pared by 6 bases and J by 6 bases, with 4 bases of the junction left unmatched. The CDR3 here is CASRKTGHGYTF. CDR3 nucleotides: TGTGCCAGCAGGAAGACAGGGCATGGCTACACCTTC.

This clonotype was picked up one time. V usage is TRBV6-1 and J usage is TRBJ2-7; D is perhaps TRBD1 (6 bases). Looked up from germline, CDR1 is MNHNS and CDR2 is SASEGT. V lost 4 bases and J 1 base, leaving 11 bases between the germline ends. The CDR3 sequence is 14 residues long. The CDR3 region is CASSVRQESYEQYF. In nucleotides, the CDR3 is TGTGCCAGCAGTGTACGACAGGAATCCTACGAGCAGTACTTC.

This sequence joins TRBV20-1 and TRBJ2-2; no definite D call. Trimming took off 0 bases at V and 7 bases at J, with 12 bases between the two ends. The CDR3 is 14 amino acids. Germline CDR1 and CDR2: DFQATT and SNEGSKA (reference sequence). CDR3 protein: CSARDKTKGGELFF. The CDR3 DNA follows: TGCAGTGCTAGAGATAAGACCAAGGGCGGGGAGCTGTTTTTT.

The CDR3 region is CASSRGGWQGLNSPLHF. In DNA form, the CDR3 reads TGTGCCAGCAGCCGCGGTGGATGGCAAGGGTTAAATTCACCCCTCCACTTT. This rearrangement joins TRBV5-4 to TRBJ1-6; D gene ambiguous. V was cut by 4 bases and J by 7 bases, with 21 bases left in between. This CDR3 has 17 amino acids. Germline V gene data show CDR1 as SGHNT and CDR2 as YYREEE (reference sequence).

This clonotype was counted at least ten times. This chain links TRBV18 with TRBJ2-2; D unclear. The CDR3 contains 13 residues. The V end lost 3 bases, the J end lost 1 base, and 3 bases lay between the germline ends. CDR1 and CDR2 from the germline V gene are KGHSH and LQKENI. This CDR3 is CASSPKNTGELFF. DNA of the CDR3: TGTGCCAGCTCACCTAAGAACACCGGGGAGCTGTTTTTT.